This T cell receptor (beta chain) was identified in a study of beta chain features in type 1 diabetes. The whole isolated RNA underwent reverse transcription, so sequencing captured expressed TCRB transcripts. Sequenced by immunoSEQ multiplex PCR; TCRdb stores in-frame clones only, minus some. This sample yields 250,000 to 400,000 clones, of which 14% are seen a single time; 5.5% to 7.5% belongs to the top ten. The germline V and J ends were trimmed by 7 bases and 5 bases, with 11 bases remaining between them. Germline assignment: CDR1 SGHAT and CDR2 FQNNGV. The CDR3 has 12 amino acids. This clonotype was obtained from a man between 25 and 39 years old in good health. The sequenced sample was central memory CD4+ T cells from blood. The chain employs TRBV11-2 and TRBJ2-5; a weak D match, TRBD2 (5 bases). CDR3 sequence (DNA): TGTGCCAGCACCCCTACGGGGGAGACCCAGTACTTC. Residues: CASTPTGETQYF.